Sequencing of this T cell receptor (beta chain) was carried out in a study of T cell responses to AZD1222 COVID-19 vaccine. Findings and caveats of the study: Repertoires in all cases were sampled only once the peak T cell response had passed. Dominant at 160-218 and 743-854, vaccine-associated CD4 TCRs also spanned spike.

A note on this clone: Antigen unknown.

The length of the CDR3 is 13 residues. Germline CDR1 is SGHRS and CDR2 is YFSETQ. V dropped 4 bases and J dropped 1 base, with 8 bases sitting between them. The data were produced by immunoSEQ multiplex PCR, yet TCRdb's version contains in-frame clones alone and is incomplete. Among 100,000 or so clones listed, less than 90% were seen once. Source: peripheral blood, taken on day 0 of AZD1222 vaccination. The chain joins TRBV5-1 to TRBJ1-1; D uncertain. This sequence was found in an adult in good health. CDR3 in amino acids: CASSPGPNTEAFF. As DNA, the CDR3 is TGCGCCAGCAGCCCCGGACCGAACACTGAAGCTTTCTTT.